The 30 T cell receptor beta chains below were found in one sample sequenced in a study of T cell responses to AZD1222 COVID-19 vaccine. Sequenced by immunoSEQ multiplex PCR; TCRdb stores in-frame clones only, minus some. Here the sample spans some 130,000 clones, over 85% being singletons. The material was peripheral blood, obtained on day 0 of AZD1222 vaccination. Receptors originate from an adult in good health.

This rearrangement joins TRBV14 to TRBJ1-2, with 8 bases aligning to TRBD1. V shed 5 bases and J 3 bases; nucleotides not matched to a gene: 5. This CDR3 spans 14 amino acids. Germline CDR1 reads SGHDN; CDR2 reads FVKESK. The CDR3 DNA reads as TGTGCCAGCAGCGGGACAGGCCACTACTATGGCTACACCTTC. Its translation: CASSGTGHYYGYTF.

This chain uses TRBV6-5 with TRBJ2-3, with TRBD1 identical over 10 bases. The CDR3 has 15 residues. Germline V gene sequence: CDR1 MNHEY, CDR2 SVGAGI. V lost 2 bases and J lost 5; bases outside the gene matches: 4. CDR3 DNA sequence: TGTGCCAGCAGTTACAGGGACAGGGGTATAGATACGCAGTATTTT. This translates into CASSYRDRGIDTQYF.

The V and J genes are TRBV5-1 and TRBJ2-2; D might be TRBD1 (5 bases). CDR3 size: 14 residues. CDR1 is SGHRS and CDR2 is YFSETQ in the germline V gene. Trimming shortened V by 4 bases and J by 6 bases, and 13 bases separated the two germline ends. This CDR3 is CASSRDRAPGELFF. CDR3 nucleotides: TGCGCCAGCAGCCGTGACAGAGCCCCCGGGGAGCTGTTTTTT.

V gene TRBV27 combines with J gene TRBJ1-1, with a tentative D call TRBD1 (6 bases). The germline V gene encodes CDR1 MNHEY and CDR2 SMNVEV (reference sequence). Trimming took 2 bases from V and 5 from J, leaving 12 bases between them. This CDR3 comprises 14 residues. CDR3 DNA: TGTGCCAGCAGTTTAAAGGGGGGCAGAACTGAAGCTTTCTTT. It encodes CASSLKGGRTEAFF.

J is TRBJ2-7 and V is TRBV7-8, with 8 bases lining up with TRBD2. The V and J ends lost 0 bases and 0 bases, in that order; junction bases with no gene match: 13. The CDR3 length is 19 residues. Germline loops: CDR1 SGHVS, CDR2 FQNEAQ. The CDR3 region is CASSLAILPLAGSSYEQYF. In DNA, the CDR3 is TGTGCCAGCAGCTTAGCCATATTGCCCTTAGCGGGGAGCTCCTACGAGCAGTACTTC.

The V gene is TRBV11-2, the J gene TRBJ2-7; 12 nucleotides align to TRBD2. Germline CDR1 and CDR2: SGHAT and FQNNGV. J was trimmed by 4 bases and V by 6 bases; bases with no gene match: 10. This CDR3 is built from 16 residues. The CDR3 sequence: CASSYRLTSGSYEQYF. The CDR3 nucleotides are TGTGCCAGCAGTTACCGATTGACTAGCGGGAGTTACGAGCAGTACTTC.

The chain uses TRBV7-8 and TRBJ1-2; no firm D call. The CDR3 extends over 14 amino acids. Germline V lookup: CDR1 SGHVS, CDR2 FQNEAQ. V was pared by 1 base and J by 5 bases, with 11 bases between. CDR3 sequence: CASSLVGLGYGYTF. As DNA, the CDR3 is TGTGCCAGCAGCTTAGTAGGCCTTGGGTATGGCTACACCTTC.

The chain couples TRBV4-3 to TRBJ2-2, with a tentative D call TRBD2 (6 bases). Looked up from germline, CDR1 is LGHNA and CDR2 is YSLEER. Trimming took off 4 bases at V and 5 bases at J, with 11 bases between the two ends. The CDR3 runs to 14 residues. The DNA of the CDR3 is TGCGCCAGCAGCCTAGGACTAAGGACCGGGGAGCTGTTTTTT. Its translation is CASSLGLRTGELFF.

The CDR3 sequence is CASSVQGTFGETQYF. The CDR3 DNA follows: TGTGCCAGTAGTGTCCAAGGGACATTCGGAGAGACCCAGTACTTC. V gene TRBV19 combines with J gene TRBJ2-5; possible D gene TRBD1, 6 bases. CDR1 is LNHDA, CDR2 SQIVND, per germline (reference sequence). The CDR3 extends over 15 amino acids. Trimming cost V 5 bases and J 4 bases, with 17 bases left between them.

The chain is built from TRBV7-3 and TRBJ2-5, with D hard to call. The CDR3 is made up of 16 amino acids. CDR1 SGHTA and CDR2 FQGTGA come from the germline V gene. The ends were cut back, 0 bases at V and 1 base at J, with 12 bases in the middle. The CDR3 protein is CASSLTGSLTQETQYF. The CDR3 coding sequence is TGTGCCAGCAGCTTAACTGGCAGTCTCACCCAAGAGACCCAGTACTTC.

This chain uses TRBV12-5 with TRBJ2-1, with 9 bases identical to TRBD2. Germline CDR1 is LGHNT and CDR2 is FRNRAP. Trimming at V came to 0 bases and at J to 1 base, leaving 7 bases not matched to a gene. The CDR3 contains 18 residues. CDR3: CASGLVSLAGPSYNEQFF. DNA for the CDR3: TGTGCTAGTGGTTTGGTCTCCCTAGCGGGACCGTCCTACAATGAGCAGTTCTTC.

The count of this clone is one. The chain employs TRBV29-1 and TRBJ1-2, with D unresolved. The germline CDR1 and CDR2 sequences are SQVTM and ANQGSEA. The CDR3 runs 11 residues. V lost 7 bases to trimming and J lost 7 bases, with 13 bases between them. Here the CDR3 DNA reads TGCAGCGCCACCGGGAATCGTGGCTACACCTTC. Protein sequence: CSATGNRGYTF.

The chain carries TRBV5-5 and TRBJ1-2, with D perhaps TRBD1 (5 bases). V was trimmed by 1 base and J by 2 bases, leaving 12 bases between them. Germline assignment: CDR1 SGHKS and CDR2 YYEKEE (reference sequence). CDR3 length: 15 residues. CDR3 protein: CASSLSGQSNYGYTF. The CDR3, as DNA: TGTGCCAGCAGCTTGTCGGGGCAGTCAAACTATGGCTACACCTTC.

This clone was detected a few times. CDR3: CASRERGTASTDTQYF. CDR3 in DNA: TGTGCCAGCAGAGAGAGGGGGACAGCCAGCACAGATACGCAGTATTTT. This chain uses TRBV6-4 with TRBJ2-3, with 7 positions matching TRBD1. Germline V gene data show CDR1 as MRHNA and CDR2 as SNTAGT. The CDR3 has 16 amino acids. Trimming at V came to 6 bases and at J to 0 bases, leaving 9 bases not matched to a gene.

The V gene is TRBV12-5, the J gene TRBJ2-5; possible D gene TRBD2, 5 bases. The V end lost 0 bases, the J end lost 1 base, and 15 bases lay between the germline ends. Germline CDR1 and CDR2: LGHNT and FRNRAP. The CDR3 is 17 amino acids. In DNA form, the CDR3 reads TGTGCTAGTGGTTTGGTAACCTGGCGGGTGGGCCAAGAGACCCAGTACTTC. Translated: CASGLVTWRVGQETQYF.

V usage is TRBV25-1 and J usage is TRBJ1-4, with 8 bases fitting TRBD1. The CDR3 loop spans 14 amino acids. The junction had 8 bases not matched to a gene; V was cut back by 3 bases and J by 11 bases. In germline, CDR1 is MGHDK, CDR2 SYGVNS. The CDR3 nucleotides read TGTGCCAGCAGTGATCGGTCAGGGGGCGAGAAACTGTTTTTT. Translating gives CASSDRSGGEKLFF.

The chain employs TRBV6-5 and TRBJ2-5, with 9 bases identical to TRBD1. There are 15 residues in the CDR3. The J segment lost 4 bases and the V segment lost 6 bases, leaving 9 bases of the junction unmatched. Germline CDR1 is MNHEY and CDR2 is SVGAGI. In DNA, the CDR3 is TGTGCCAGCAGCCCCCGGGACAGGGTGGGAGAGACCCAGTACTTC. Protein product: CASSPRDRVGETQYF.

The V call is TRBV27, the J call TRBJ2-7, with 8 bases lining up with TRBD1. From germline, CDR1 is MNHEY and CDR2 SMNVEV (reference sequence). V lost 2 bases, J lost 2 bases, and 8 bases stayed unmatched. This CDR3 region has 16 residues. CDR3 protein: CASSLRAGGFTYEQYF. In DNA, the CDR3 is TGTGCCAGCAGTTTACGGGCAGGGGGCTTCACCTACGAGCAGTACTTC.

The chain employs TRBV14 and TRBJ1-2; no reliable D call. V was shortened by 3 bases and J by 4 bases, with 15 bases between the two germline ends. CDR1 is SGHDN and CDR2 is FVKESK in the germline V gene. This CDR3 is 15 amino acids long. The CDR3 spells CASSQGSGRAYGYTF. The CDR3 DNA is TGTGCCAGCAGCCAGGGATCCGGGAGAGCCTATGGCTACACCTTC.

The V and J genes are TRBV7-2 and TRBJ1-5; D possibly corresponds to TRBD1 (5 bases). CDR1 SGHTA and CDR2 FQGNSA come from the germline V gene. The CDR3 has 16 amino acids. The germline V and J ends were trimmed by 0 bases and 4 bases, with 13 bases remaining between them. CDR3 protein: CASSLALSRGNQPQHF. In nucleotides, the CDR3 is TGTGCCAGCAGCTTAGCGCTTTCCCGGGGGAATCAGCCCCAGCATTTT. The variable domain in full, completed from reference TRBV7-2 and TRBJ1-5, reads GAGVSQSPSNKVTEKGKDVELRCDPISGHTALYWYRQSLGQGLEFLIYFQGNSAPDKSGLPSDRFSAERTGGSVSTLTIQRTQQEDSAVYLCASSLALSRGNQPQHFGDGTRLSIL.

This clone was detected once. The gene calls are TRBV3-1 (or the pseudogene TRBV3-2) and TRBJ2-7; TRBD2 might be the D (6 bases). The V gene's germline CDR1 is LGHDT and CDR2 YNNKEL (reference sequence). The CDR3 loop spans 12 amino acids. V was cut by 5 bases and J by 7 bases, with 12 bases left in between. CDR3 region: CASSWRRGEQYF. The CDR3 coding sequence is TGTGCCAGCAGCTGGCGACGGGGGGAGCAGTACTTC.

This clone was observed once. Here the CDR3 reads CASSGDSYNQPQHF. CDR3 nucleotide sequence: TGTGCCAGCTCAGGGGACAGCTACAATCAGCCCCAGCATTTT. The V call is TRBV18, the J call TRBJ1-5; TRBD1 matches 7 bases. The CDR3 runs to 14 residues. The J segment lost 3 bases and the V segment lost 5 bases, leaving 4 bases of the junction unmatched. Germline CDR1 and CDR2: KGHSH and LQKENI.

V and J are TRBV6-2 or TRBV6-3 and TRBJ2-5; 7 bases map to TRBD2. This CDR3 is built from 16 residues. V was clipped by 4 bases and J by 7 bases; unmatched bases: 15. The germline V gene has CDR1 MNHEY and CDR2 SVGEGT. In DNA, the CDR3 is TGTGCCAGCAGTTTGGCATCAGCGGGGTCTGGAGGGACCCAGTACTTC. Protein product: CASSLASAGSGGTQYF.

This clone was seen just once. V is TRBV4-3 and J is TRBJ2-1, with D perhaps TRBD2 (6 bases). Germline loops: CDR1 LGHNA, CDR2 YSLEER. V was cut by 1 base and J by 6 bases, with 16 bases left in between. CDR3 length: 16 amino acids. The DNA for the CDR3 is TGCGCCAGCAGCCAAGGTGTGGCGGGGCGAATCAATGAGCAGTTCTTC. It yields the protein CASSQGVAGRINEQFF.

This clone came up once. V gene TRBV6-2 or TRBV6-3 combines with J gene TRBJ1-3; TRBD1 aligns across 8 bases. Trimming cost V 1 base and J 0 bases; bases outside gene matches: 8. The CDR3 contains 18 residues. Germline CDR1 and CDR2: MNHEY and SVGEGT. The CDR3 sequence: CASSYYRDRRHSGNTIYF. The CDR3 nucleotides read TGTGCCAGCAGTTACTACCGGGACAGGCGCCACTCTGGAAACACCATATATTTT.

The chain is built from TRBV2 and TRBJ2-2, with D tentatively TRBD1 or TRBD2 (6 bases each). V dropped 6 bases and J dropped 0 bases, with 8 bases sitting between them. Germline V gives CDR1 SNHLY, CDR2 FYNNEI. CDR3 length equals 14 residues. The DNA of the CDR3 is TGTGCCAGCAGCGGGGGCTCGAACACCGGGGAGCTGTTTTTT. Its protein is CASSGGSNTGELFF.

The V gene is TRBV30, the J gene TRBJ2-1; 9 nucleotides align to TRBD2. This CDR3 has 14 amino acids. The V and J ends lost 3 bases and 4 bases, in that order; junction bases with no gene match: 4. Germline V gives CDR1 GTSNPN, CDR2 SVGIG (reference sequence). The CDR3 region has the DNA TGTGCCTGGAGAGAGACTAGCGGATACAATGAGCAGTTCTTC. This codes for CAWRETSGYNEQFF.

CDR3 DNA: TGTGCCAGCAGCTTGGCCCCCAGCACCCGCGGCACAGATACGCAGTATTTT. Translated, it gives CASSLAPSTRGTDTQYF. V is TRBV5-6 and J is TRBJ2-3; D call uncertain. This CDR3 spans 17 amino acids. Trimming took 0 bases from V and 1 from J, leaving 15 bases between them. CDR1 and CDR2 from the germline V gene are SGHDT and YYEEEE.

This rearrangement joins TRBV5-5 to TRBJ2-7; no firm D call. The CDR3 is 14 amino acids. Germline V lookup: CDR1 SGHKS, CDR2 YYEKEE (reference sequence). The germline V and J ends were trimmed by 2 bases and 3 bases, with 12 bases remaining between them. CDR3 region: CASSFRQESYEQYF. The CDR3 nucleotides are TGTGCCAGCAGCTTCAGGCAGGAGAGCTACGAGCAGTACTTC.

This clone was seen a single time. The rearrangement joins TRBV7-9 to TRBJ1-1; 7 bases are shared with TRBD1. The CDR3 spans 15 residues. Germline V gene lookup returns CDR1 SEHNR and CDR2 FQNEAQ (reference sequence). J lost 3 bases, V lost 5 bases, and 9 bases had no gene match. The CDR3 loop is CASSVSGGRDTEAFF. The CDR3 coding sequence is TGTGCCAGCAGCGTCTCAGGGGGGAGGGACACTGAAGCTTTCTTT.